The present T cell receptor beta chain was sequenced within a study of cytomegalovirus exposure and HLA in healthy donors. Looking at the study overall: The use of the same platform for the roughly 120 validation repertoires and the roughly 670 first-cohort repertoires was reported by a later analysis.

Study observations and caveats: Most TCR sequences were seen very rarely across donors, but some public TCRs occurred in many. A list of 164 TCR beta chains associated with cytomegalovirus was given.

This table comes from immunoSEQ multiplex PCR, and its TCRdb copy is limited to in-frame clones, with some not included. The sample records over 60,000 clones, around 97% being singletons. On this clone: No antigen is known for it.

The V gene's germline CDR1 is SEHNR and CDR2 FQNEAQ (reference sequence). The CDR3 is made up of 13 amino acids. V lost 6 bases and J lost 6, with 11 bases in between. V is TRBV7-9 and J is TRBJ2-2; no reliable D call. The source material was PBMCs. This TCR was recovered from a man aged 18 to 30 in good health and CMV-seronegative. CDR3 bases: TGTGCCAGCAGGGGCCTTAGTGCCGGGGAGCTGTTTTTT. Translation: CASRGLSAGELFF. Full variable domain (outside the CDR3, taken from reference TRBV7-9 and TRBJ2-2): DTGVSQNPRHKITKRGQNVTFRCDPISEHNRLYWYRQTLGQGPEFLTYFQNEAQLEKSRLLSDRFSAERPKGSFSTLEIQRTEQGDSAMYLCASRGLSAGELFFGEGSRLTVL.